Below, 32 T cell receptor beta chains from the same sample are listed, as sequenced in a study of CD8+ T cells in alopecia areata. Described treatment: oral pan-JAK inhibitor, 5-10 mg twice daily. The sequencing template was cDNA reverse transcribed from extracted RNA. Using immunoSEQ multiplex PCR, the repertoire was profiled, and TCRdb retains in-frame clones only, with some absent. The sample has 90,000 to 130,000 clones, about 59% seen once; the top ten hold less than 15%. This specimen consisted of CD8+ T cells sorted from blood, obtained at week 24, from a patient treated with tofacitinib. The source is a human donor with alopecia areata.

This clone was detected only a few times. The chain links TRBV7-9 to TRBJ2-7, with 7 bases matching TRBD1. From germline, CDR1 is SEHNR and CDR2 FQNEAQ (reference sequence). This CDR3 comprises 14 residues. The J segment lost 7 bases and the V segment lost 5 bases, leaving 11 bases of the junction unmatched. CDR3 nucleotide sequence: TGTGCCAGCAGCGCCCCGGACAGGTCTTGGGAGCAGTACTTC. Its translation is CASSAPDRSWEQYF.

The chain's CDR3 is CASSAGDPGQINYGYTF. DNA for the CDR3: TGTGCCAGCAGCGCAGGAGACCCGGGACAGATTAACTATGGCTACACCTTC. This chain joins TRBV9 and TRBJ1-2; 7 positions match TRBD1. Germline CDR1 reads SGDLS; CDR2 reads YYNGEE. The CDR3 is 17 residues long. The V and J ends lost 3 bases and 1 base, in that order; junction bases with no gene match: 12. The variable domain in full, completed from reference TRBV9 and TRBJ1-2, reads DSGVTQTPKHLITATGQRVTLRCSPRSGDLSVYWYQQSLDQGLQFLIQYYNGEERAKGNILERFSAQQFPDLHSELNLSSLELGDSALYFCASSAGDPGQINYGYTFGSGTRLTVV.

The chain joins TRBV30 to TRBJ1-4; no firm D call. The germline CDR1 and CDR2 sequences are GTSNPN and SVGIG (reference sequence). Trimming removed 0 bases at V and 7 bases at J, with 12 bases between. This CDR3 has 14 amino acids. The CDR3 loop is CAWSVLNVGEKLFF. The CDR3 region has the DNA TGTGCCTGGAGTGTACTGAACGTTGGTGAAAAACTGTTTTTT.

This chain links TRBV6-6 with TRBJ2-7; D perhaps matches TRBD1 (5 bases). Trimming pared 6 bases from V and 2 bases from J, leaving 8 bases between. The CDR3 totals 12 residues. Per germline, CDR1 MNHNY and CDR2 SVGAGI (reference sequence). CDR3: CASRDITYEQYF. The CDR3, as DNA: TGTGCCAGCAGGGACATAACCTACGAGCAGTACTTC.

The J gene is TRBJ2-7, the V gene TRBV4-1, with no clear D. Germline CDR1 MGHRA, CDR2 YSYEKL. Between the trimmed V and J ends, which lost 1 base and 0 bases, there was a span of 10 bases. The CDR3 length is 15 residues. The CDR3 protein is CASSQVYSSSYEQYF. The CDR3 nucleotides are TGCGCCAGCAGCCAAGTTTACTCCAGCTCCTACGAGCAGTACTTC.

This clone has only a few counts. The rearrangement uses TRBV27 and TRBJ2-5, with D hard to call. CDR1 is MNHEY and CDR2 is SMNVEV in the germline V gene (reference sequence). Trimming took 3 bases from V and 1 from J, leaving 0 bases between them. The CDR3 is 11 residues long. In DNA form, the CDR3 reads TGTGCCAGCAGTTTCCAAGAGACCCAGTACTTC. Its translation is CASSFQETQYF.

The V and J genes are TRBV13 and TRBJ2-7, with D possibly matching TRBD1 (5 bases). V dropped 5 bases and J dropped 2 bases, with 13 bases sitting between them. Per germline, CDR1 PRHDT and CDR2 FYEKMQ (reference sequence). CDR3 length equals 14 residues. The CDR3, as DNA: TGTGCCAGCAGCCCGCCCAACAGGCCCTACGAGCAGTACTTC. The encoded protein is CASSPPNRPYEQYF.

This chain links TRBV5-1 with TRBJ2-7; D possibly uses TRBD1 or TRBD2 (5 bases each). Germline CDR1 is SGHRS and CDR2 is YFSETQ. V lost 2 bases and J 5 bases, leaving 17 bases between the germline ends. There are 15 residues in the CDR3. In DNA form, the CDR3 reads TGCGCCAGCAGCTTAGGACGGGGCCGTCCCAACGAGCAGTACTTC. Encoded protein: CASSLGRGRPNEQYF.

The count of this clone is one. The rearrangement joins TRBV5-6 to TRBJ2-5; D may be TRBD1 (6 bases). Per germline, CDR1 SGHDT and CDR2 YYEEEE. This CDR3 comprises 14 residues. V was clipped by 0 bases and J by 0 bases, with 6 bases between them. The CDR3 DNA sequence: TGTGCCAGCAGCTTGGAGGGGGACCAAGAGACCCAGTACTTC. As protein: CASSLEGDQETQYF.

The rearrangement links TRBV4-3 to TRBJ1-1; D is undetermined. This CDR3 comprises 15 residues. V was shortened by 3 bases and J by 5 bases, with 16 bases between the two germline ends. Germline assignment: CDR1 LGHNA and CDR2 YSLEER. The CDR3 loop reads CASSHSWGSRTEAFF. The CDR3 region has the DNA TGCGCCAGCAGCCACTCTTGGGGTTCTCGGACTGAAGCTTTCTTT.

For the CDR3, the DNA is TGTGCCAGCAGCTTAATCCTAGCCACAGATACGCAGTATTTT. Protein product: CASSLILATDTQYF. The V gene is TRBV7-9, the J gene TRBJ2-3, with D possibly matching TRBD2 (5 bases). The CDR3 totals 14 residues. CDR1 and CDR2 (germline): SEHNR, FQNEAQ (reference sequence). Trimming removed 2 bases at V and 2 bases at J, with 8 bases between.

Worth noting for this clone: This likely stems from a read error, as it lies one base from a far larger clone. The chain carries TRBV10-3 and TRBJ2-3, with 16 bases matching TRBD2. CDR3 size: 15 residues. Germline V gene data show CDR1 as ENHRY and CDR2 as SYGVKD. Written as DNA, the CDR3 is TGTGCCAGCAGTGGGACTAGCGGGGGGGCAGATACGCAGTATTTT. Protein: CASSGTSGGADTQYF.

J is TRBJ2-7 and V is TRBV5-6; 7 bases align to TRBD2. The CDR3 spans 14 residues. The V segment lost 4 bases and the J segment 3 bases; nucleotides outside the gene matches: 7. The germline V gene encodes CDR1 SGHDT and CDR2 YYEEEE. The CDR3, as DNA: TGTGCCAGCAGCCTGGGAGGGGCAGGCTACGAGCAGTACTTC. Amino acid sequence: CASSLGGAGYEQYF.

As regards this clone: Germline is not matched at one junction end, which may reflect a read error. The CDR3 DNA is TGTGCCAGCAGCCAAATGTCCGAAGAGACCCAGTACTTC. Its translation: CASSQMSEETQYF. V is TRBV4-1 and J is TRBJ2-5; the D is unclear. The CDR3 consists of 13 residues. Germline V gives CDR1 MGHRA, CDR2 YSYEKL.

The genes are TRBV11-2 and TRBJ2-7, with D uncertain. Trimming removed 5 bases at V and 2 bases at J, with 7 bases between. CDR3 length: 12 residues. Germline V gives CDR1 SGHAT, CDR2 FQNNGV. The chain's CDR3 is CASSPDTYEQYF. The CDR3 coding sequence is TGTGCCAGCAGCCCCGACACCTACGAGCAGTACTTC.

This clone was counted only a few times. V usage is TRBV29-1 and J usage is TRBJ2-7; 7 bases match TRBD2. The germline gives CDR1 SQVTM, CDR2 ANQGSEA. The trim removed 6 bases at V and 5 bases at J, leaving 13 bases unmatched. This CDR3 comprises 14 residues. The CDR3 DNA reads TGCAGCGTCGGAAGCGGGGCCATCCGGGACGAGCAGTACTTC. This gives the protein CSVGSGAIRDEQYF.

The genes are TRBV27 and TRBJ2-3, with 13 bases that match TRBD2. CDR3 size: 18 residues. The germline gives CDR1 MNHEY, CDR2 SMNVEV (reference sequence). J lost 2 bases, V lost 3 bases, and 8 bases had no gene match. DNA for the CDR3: TGTGCCAGCAGTTTGCGACTAGCGGGGGGCCCGCACACAGATACGCAGTATTTT. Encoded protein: CASSLRLAGGPHTDTQYF.

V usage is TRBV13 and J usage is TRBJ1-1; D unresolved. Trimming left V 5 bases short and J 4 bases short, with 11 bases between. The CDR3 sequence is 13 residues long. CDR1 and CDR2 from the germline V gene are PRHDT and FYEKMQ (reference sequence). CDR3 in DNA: TGTGCCAGCAGCCCGTGGACGGTCACTGAAGCTTTCTTT. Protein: CASSPWTVTEAFF.

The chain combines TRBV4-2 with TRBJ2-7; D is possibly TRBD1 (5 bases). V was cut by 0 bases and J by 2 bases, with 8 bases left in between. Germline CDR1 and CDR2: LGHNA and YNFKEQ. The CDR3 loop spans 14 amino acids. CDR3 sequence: CASSQEQEAYEQYF. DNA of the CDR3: TGTGCCAGCAGCCAAGAACAGGAAGCCTACGAGCAGTACTTC.

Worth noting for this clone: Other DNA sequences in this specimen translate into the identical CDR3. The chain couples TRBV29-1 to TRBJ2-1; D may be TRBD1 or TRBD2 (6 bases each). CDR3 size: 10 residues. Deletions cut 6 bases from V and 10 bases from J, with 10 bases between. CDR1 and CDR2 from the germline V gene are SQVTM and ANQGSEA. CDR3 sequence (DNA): TGCAGCGTGGGGGGCCTCGAGCAGTTCTTC. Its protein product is CSVGGLEQFF.

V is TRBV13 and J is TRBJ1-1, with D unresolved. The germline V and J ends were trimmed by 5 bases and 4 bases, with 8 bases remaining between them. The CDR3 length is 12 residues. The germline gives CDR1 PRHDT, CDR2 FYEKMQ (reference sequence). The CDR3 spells CASSLPPTEAFF. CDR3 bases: TGTGCCAGCAGCCTACCGCCCACTGAAGCTTTCTTT.

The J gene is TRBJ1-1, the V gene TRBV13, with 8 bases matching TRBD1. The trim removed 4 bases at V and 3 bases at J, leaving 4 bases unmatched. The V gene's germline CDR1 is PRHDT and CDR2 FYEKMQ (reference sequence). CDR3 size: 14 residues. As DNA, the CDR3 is TGTGCCAGCAGCTGGACAGGGTCTGACACTGAAGCTTTCTTT. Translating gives CASSWTGSDTEAFF. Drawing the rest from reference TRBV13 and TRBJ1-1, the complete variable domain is AAGVIQSPRHLIKEKRETATLKCYPIPRHDTVYWYQQGPGQDPQFLISFYEKMQSDKGSIPDRFSAQQFSDYHSELNMSSLELGDSALYFCASSWTGSDTEAFFGQGTRLTVV.

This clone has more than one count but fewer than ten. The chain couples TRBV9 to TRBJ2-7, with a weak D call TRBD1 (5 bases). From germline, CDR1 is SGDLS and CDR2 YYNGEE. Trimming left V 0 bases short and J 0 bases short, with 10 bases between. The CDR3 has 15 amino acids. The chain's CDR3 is CASSVAGASSYEQYF. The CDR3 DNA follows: TGTGCCAGCAGCGTAGCTGGGGCCAGCTCCTACGAGCAGTACTTC.

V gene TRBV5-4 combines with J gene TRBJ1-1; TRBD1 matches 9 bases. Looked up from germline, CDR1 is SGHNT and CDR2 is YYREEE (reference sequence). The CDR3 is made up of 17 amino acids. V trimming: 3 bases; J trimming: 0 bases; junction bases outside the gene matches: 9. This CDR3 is CASSWATGGSMNTEAFF. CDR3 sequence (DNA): TGTGCCAGCAGCTGGGCGACAGGGGGGAGCATGAACACTGAAGCTTTCTTT.

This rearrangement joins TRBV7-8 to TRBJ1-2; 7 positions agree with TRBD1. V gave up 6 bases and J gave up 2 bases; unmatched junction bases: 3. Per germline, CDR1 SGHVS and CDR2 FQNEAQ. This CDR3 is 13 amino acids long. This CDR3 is CASRPQGNYGYTF. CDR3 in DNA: TGTGCCAGCAGACCACAGGGGAACTATGGCTACACCTTC.

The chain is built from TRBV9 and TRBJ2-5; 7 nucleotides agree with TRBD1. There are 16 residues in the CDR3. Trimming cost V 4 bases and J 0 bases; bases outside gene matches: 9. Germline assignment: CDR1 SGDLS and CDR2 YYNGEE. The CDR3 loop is CASSPPWGQNQETQYF. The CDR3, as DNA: TGTGCCAGCAGCCCCCCTTGGGGACAGAACCAAGAGACCCAGTACTTC.

The CDR3 spells CASQKTDQGTEAFF. CDR3 bases: TGTGCCAGCCAAAAAACCGATCAGGGGACTGAAGCTTTCTTT. The rearrangement joins TRBV7-6 to TRBJ1-1; TRBD1 is a possible D gene (6 bases). The germline V and J ends were trimmed by 8 bases and 5 bases, with 18 bases remaining between them. Germline assignment: CDR1 SGHVS and CDR2 FNYEAQ. CDR3 length: 14 residues.

The CDR3 loop reads CATSPWTGDYGYTF. The CDR3 DNA is TGTGCCACCAGCCCCTGGACAGGGGACTATGGCTACACCTTC. The chain recombines TRBV15 with TRBJ1-2, with 9 bases aligning to TRBD1. The CDR3 is made up of 14 amino acids. Germline V CDR1 and CDR2: LNHNV, YYDKDF (reference sequence). J gave up 3 bases and V 5 bases, and 4 bases lay outside the gene matches.

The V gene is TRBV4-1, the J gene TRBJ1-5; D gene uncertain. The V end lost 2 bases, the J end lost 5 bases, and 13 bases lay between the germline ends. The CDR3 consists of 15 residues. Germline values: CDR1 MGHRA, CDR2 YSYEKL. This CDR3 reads CASSQHVAGDQPQHF. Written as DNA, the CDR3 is TGCGCCAGCAGCCAACACGTTGCTGGGGATCAGCCCCAGCATTTT.

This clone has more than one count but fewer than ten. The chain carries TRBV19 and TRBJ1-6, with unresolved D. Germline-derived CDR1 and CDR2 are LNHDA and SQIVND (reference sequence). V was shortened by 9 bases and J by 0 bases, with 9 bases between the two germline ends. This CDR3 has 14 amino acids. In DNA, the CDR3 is TGTGCCAGCAGACTGAGCTCCTATAATTCACCCCTCCACTTT. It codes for CASRLSSYNSPLHF.

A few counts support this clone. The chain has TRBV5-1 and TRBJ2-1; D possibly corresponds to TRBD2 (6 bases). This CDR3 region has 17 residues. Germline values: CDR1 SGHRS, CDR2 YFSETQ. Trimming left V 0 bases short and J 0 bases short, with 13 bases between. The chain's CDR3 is CASSLASGPSSYNEQFF. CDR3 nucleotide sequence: TGCGCCAGCAGCTTGGCCAGCGGGCCGAGCTCCTACAATGAGCAGTTCTTC.

DNA of the CDR3: TGTGCCAGCAGCTTAGGGTCAACCCCTGAGCAGTACTTC. As protein: CASSLGSTPEQYF. The chain couples TRBV7-8 to TRBJ2-7; the D is unclear. The V gene lost 1 base and the J gene lost 7 bases, with 11 bases spanning the gap. CDR1 and CDR2 (germline): SGHVS, FQNEAQ. The CDR3 runs to 13 residues.